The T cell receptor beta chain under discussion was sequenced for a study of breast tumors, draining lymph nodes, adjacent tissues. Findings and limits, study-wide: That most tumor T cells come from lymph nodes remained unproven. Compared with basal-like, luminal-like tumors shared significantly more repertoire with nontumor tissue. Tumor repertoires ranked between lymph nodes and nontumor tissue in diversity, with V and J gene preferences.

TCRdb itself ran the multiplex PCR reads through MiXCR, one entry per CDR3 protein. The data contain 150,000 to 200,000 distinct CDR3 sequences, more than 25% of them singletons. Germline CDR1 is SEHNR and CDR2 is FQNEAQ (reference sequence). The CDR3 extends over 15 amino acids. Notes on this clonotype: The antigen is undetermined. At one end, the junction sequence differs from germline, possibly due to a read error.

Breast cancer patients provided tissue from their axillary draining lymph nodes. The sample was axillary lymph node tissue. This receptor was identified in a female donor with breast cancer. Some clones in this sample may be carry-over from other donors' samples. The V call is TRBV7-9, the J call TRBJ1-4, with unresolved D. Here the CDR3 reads CAGSQPHDRNEKLFF. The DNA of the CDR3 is TGTGCCGGCAGCCAACCCCACGACCGTAATGAAAAACTGTTTTTT.